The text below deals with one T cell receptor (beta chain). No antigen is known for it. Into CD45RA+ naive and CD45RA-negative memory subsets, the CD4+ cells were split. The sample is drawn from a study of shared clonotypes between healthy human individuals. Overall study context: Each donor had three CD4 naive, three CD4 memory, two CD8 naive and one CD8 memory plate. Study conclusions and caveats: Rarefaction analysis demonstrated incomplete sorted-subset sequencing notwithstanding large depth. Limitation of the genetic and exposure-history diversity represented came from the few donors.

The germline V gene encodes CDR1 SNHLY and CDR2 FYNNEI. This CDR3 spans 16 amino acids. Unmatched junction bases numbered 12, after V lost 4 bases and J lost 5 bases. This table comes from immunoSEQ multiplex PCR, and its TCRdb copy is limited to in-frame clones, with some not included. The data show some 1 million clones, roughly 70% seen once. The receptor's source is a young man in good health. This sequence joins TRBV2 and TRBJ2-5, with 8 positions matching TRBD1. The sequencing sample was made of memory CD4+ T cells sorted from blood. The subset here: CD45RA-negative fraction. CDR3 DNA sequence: TGTGCCAGCAGTGTTACAGGCAGGGGGCAGGGGGAGACCCAGTACTTC. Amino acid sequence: CASSVTGRGQGETQYF. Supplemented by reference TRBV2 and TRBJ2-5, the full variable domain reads EPEVTQTPSHQVTQMGQEVILRCVPISNHLYFYWYRQILGQKVEFLVSFYNNEISEKSEIFDDQFSVERPDGSNFTLKIRSTKLEDSAMYFCASSVTGRGQGETQYFGPGTRLLVL.